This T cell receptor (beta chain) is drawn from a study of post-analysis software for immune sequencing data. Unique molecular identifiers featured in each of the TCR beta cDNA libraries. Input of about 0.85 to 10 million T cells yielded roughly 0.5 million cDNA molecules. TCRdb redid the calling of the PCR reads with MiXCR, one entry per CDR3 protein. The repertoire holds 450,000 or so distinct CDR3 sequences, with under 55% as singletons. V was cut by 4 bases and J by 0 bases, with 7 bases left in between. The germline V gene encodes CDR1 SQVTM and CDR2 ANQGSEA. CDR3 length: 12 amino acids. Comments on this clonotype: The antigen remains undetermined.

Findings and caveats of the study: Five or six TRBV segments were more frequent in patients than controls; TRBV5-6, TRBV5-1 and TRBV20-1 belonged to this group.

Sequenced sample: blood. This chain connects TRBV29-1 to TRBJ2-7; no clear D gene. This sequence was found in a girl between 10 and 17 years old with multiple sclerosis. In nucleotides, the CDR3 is TGCAGCGTTGGCGATCGCTCCTACGAGCAGTACTTC. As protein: CSVGDRSYEQYF.